This T cell receptor beta chain originates from a study of cytomegalovirus exposure and HLA in healthy donors. The PCR ran on 60 Vbeta and 13 Jbeta primers. Clones were read by immunoSEQ multiplex PCR, and TCRdb kept only the in-frame ones, dropping some. The sample includes about 190,000 clones, 83% of them seen just once. Study-level points and caveats: Within an earlier analysis, most TCR beta V segments proved productive either about 87% or about 30% of the time.

Of note for this clone: Antigen specificity is unknown.

Specimen: PBMCs. The TCR originated in a man aged 50 or older in good health and CMV-seronegative.

The CDR3 here is CASSLVPGGAGDQPQHF. The CDR3 bases are TGCGCCAGCAGCTTGGTCCCAGGGGGCGCGGGGGATCAGCCCCAGCATTTT. The genes are TRBV5-1 and TRBJ1-5; 8 nucleotides match TRBD1. After removal of 0 bases from V and 5 bases from J, the junction contained 10 bases not matched to a gene. The germline CDR1 and CDR2 sequences are SGHRS and YFSETQ. The CDR3 is made up of 17 amino acids.